The rows below give T cell receptor beta chains drawn from one sample of a study of CD8+ T cells in alopecia areata. Clones were read by immunoSEQ multiplex PCR, and TCRdb kept only the in-frame ones, dropping some. The sample lists more than 90,000 clones, around 64% seen once, with approximately 2.8% in the top ten. The sample comprised CD4+ T cells sorted from blood. These receptors came from a human donor in good health. Each CDR3 is given with its conserved first and last residue. The D gene is left open where the match is weak. The size of a clone is reported for some rows only, either as once, few or many, or as a class for expanded clones.

clone_size: -; v_call: TRBV29-1; d_call: -; j_call: TRBJ1-1; cdr3_aa: CSVVVNLNTEAFF; cdr3_nt: TGCAGCGTTGTCGTAAACCTGAACACTGAAGCTTTCTTT
clone_size: few; v_call: TRBV6-1; d_call: TRBD2; j_call: TRBJ2-3; cdr3_aa: CASSGGTSGRITDTQYF; cdr3_nt: TGTGCCAGCAGTGGCGGGACTAGCGGGCGGATAACAGATACGCAGTATTTT
clone_size: few; v_call: TRBV4-1; d_call: -; j_call: TRBJ2-2; cdr3_aa: CASSQDGGELFF; cdr3_nt: TGCGCCAGCAGCCAAGACGGGGGGGAGCTGTTTTTT
clone_size: -; v_call: TRBV7-9; d_call: -; j_call: TRBJ2-7; cdr3_aa: CASSWAGIKEQYF; cdr3_nt: TGTGCCAGCAGCTGGGCAGGGATTAAGGAGCAGTACTTC
clone_size: -; v_call: TRBV10-3; d_call: -; j_call: TRBJ1-3; cdr3_aa: CAISESGGNTIYF; cdr3_nt: TGTGCCATCAGTGAGTCTGGTGGAAACACCATATATTTT
clone_size: once; v_call: TRBV6-5; d_call: TRBD1; j_call: TRBJ1-4; cdr3_aa: CASRSDRTGKLFF; cdr3_nt: TGTGCCAGCAGGTCTGACAGGACAGGGAAACTGTTTTTT
clone_size: -; v_call: TRBV29-1; d_call: TRBD1; j_call: TRBJ1-2; cdr3_aa: CSVLLPGQGHLVGYTF; cdr3_nt: TGCAGCGTCCTCCTTCCGGGACAGGGGCACCTAGTTGGCTACACCTTC
clone_size: -; v_call: TRBV7-2; d_call: TRBD1; j_call: TRBJ1-2; cdr3_aa: CASSLARGTGADGYTF; cdr3_nt: TGTGCCAGCAGCTTAGCCAGGGGGACAGGGGCGGATGGCTACACCTTC
clone_size: -; v_call: TRBV4-1; d_call: -; j_call: TRBJ2-2; cdr3_aa: CASSQDWTANTGELFF; cdr3_nt: TGCGCCAGCAGCCAAGATTGGACGGCGAACACCGGGGAGCTGTTTTTT
clone_size: -; v_call: TRBV29-1; d_call: -; j_call: TRBJ1-5; cdr3_aa: CSAAGSNQPQHF; cdr3_nt: TGCAGCGCCGCCGGCAGCAATCAGCCCCAGCATTTT
clone_size: -; v_call: TRBV10-2; d_call: -; j_call: TRBJ2-2; cdr3_aa: CASSGWQKNTGELFF; cdr3_nt: TGCGCCAGCAGTGGTTGGCAGAAGAACACCGGGGAGCTGTTTTTT
clone_size: -; v_call: TRBV30; d_call: -; j_call: TRBJ1-1; cdr3_aa: CAWTQGVNTEAFF; cdr3_nt: TGTGCCTGGACACAGGGAGTGAACACTGAAGCTTTCTTT
clone_size: -; v_call: TRBV6-6; d_call: TRBD2; j_call: TRBJ2-5; cdr3_aa: CASRGTSGQETQYF; cdr3_nt: TGTGCCAGCAGAGGGACTAGCGGTCAAGAGACCCAGTACTTC
clone_size: -; v_call: TRBV29-1; d_call: TRBD1; j_call: TRBJ1-1; cdr3_aa: CSVEGQGGAKTEAFF; cdr3_nt: TGCAGCGTCGAAGGACAGGGTGGAGCAAAAACTGAAGCTTTCTTT
clone_size: -; v_call: TRBV11-2; d_call: -; j_call: TRBJ2-7; cdr3_aa: CASSLAQLSYEQYF; cdr3_nt: TGTGCCAGCAGCTTAGCACAGCTCTCCTACGAGCAGTACTTC
clone_size: -; v_call: TRBV6-5; d_call: -; j_call: TRBJ1-5; cdr3_aa: CASSIQKGSNQPQHF; cdr3_nt: TGTGCCAGCAGCATCCAGAAGGGGAGCAATCAGCCCCAGCATTTT
clone_size: -; v_call: TRBV4-1; d_call: TRBD2; j_call: TRBJ2-7; cdr3_aa: CASSHMTSGPYEQYF; cdr3_nt: TGCGCCAGCAGCCACATGACTAGCGGCCCCTACGAGCAGTACTTC
clone_size: -; v_call: TRBV7-9; d_call: -; j_call: TRBJ2-7; cdr3_aa: CASSFEGSHEQYF; cdr3_nt: TGTGCCAGCAGCTTTGAGGGTTCCCACGAGCAGTACTTC
clone_size: -; v_call: TRBV29-1; d_call: TRBD1; j_call: TRBJ1-1; cdr3_aa: CSVEVRGLKRTEAFF; cdr3_nt: TGCAGCGTTGAAGTGAGGGGGCTTAAGAGAACTGAAGCTTTCTTT
clone_size: few; v_call: TRBV29-1; d_call: TRBD1; j_call: TRBJ1-1; cdr3_aa: CSAYRGNTEAFF; cdr3_nt: TGCAGCGCCTACAGGGGGAACACTGAAGCTTTCTTT
clone_size: -; v_call: TRBV5-1; d_call: -; j_call: TRBJ1-1; cdr3_aa: CASSSGEGGTEAFF; cdr3_nt: TGCGCCAGCAGCTCCGGGGAGGGTGGAACTGAAGCTTTCTTT
clone_size: -; v_call: TRBV29-1; d_call: -; j_call: TRBJ1-1; cdr3_aa: CSVGLGVEAFF; cdr3_nt: TGCAGCGTTGGTTTGGGGGTTGAAGCTTTCTTT
clone_size: -; v_call: TRBV7-9; d_call: -; j_call: TRBJ1-2; cdr3_aa: CASSLAGLGGYTF; cdr3_nt: TGTGCCAGCAGCTTAGCAGGCCTCGGTGGCTACACCTTC
clone_size: -; v_call: TRBV2; d_call: -; j_call: TRBJ2-2; cdr3_aa: CASSETGSTGELFF; cdr3_nt: TGTGCCAGCAGTGAGACGGGGTCCACCGGGGAGCTGTTTTTT
clone_size: -; v_call: TRBV19; d_call: TRBD1; j_call: TRBJ2-6; cdr3_aa: CASVDSGQVRLWGANVLTF; cdr3_nt: TGTGCCAGCGTCGATTCGGGACAGGTCAGACTCTGGGGGGCCAACGTCCTGACTTTC
clone_size: -; v_call: TRBV5-4; d_call: -; j_call: TRBJ1-1; cdr3_aa: CASSNRVGTEAFF; cdr3_nt: TGTGCCAGCAGCAACCGGGTGGGCACTGAAGCTTTCTTT
clone_size: -; v_call: TRBV14; d_call: -; j_call: TRBJ1-1; cdr3_aa: CASSHPSHSNTEAFF; cdr3_nt: TGTGCCAGCAGCCACCCATCCCACAGCAACACTGAAGCTTTCTTT
clone_size: -; v_call: TRBV9; d_call: -; j_call: TRBJ1-2; cdr3_aa: CASSARQMDYGYTF; cdr3_nt: TGTGCCAGCAGCGCCCGACAGATGGACTATGGCTACACCTTC
clone_size: -; v_call: TRBV29-1; d_call: -; j_call: TRBJ1-2; cdr3_aa: CSVEDAGPYGYTF; cdr3_nt: TGCAGCGTTGAAGACGCAGGGCCGTATGGCTACACCTTC
clone_size: -; v_call: TRBV27; d_call: -; j_call: TRBJ2-4; cdr3_aa: CASSLSVEGRYIQYF; cdr3_nt: TGTGCCAGCAGTTTATCGGTTGAGGGCCGATACATTCAGTACTTC
clone_size: few; v_call: TRBV5-4; d_call: -; j_call: TRBJ2-5; cdr3_aa: CASSFPLETQYF; cdr3_nt: TGTGCCAGCAGCTTTCCCCTGGAGACCCAGTACTTC
clone_size: few; v_call: TRBV29-1; d_call: -; j_call: TRBJ1-1; cdr3_aa: CSVERLTEAFF; cdr3_nt: TGCAGCGTTGAGAGGCTCACTGAAGCTTTCTTT
clone_size: -; v_call: TRBV12-5; d_call: -; j_call: TRBJ2-5; cdr3_aa: CASGLNPGEETQYF; cdr3_nt: TGTGCTAGTGGTTTAAATCCGGGGGAAGAGACCCAGTACTTC
clone_size: -; v_call: TRBV6-5; d_call: -; j_call: TRBJ2-2; cdr3_aa: CASRTGNTGELFF; cdr3_nt: TGTGCCAGCAGGACAGGGAACACCGGGGAGCTGTTTTTT
clone_size: -; v_call: TRBV29-1; d_call: -; j_call: TRBJ2-1; cdr3_aa: CSVRQGSKKVDEQFF; cdr3_nt: TGCAGCGTTAGGCAGGGTAGTAAGAAAGTCGATGAGCAGTTCTTC
clone_size: -; v_call: TRBV1; d_call: -; j_call: TRBJ2-3; cdr3_aa: CTSTSGGATTDTQYF; cdr3_nt: TGCACCAGCACTAGCGGGGGGGCGACCACAGATACGCAGTATTTT
clone_size: -; v_call: TRBV29-1; d_call: -; j_call: TRBJ2-3; cdr3_aa: CSGKGPDTQYF; cdr3_nt: TGCAGCGGTAAGGGGCCAGATACGCAGTATTTT
clone_size: -; v_call: TRBV25-1; d_call: TRBD1; j_call: TRBJ1-1; cdr3_aa: CASSELDRVNTEAFF; cdr3_nt: TGTGCCAGCAGTGAATTAGACAGGGTGAACACTGAAGCTTTCTTT
clone_size: -; v_call: TRBV5-1; d_call: -; j_call: TRBJ1-2; cdr3_aa: CASSLEAPGGYTF; cdr3_nt: TGCGCCAGCAGCTTGGAGGCCCCTGGGGGCTACACCTTC
clone_size: few; v_call: TRBV7-9; d_call: -; j_call: TRBJ2-7; cdr3_aa: CASSPRSFYSYEQYF; cdr3_nt: TGTGCCAGCAGCCCAAGATCCTTCTACTCCTACGAGCAGTACTTC
clone_size: few; v_call: TRBV6-6; d_call: -; j_call: TRBJ2-5; cdr3_aa: CASSYSIQQETQYF; cdr3_nt: TGTGCCAGCAGTTACTCGATTCAGCAAGAGACCCAGTACTTC
clone_size: -; v_call: TRBV29-1; d_call: -; j_call: TRBJ2-7; cdr3_aa: CSVDGTGTYEQYF; cdr3_nt: TGCAGCGTTGATGGAACCGGGACCTACGAGCAGTACTTC
clone_size: -; v_call: TRBV5-6; d_call: -; j_call: TRBJ1-4; cdr3_aa: CASSLFRSKEKLFF; cdr3_nt: TGTGCCAGCAGCTTGTTTCGGTCGAAGGAAAAACTGTTTTTT
clone_size: -; v_call: TRBV30; d_call: TRBD2; j_call: TRBJ2-7; cdr3_aa: CAWSRTSGGYEQYF; cdr3_nt: TGTGCCTGGAGTCGGACTAGCGGGGGCTACGAGCAGTACTTC
clone_size: -; v_call: TRBV28; d_call: -; j_call: TRBJ1-5; cdr3_aa: CASSLVDQPQHF; cdr3_nt: TGTGCCAGCAGTCTGGTCGATCAGCCCCAGCATTTT
clone_size: -; v_call: TRBV2; d_call: TRBD1; j_call: TRBJ2-1; cdr3_aa: CASSDRGYYNEQFF; cdr3_nt: TGTGCCAGCAGTGACAGGGGGTATTACAATGAGCAGTTCTTC
clone_size: -; v_call: TRBV9; d_call: TRBD1; j_call: TRBJ1-2; cdr3_aa: CASSISWTGGVQGGYTF; cdr3_nt: TGTGCCAGCAGCATCTCTTGGACAGGGGGCGTTCAGGGTGGCTACACCTTC
clone_size: -; v_call: TRBV15; d_call: -; j_call: TRBJ2-3; cdr3_aa: CATSRDGRSTDTQYF; cdr3_nt: TGTGCCACCAGCAGAGATGGACGGAGCACAGATACGCAGTATTTT